This TCR beta chain was retrieved from a study of blood T cell repertoires in COVID-19. V was clipped by 1 base and J by 1 base, with 14 bases between them. CDR3 length: 16 amino acids. Germline CDR1 SGHAT, CDR2 FQNNGV. This table comes from immunoSEQ multiplex PCR, and its TCRdb copy is limited to in-frame clones, with some not included. The sample holds some 270,000 clones, around 90% seen once. Participants came from about 23 US areas, aged roughly 18 to 89 years. Cohort allocation depended upon clinical history that participants reported. Exposed volunteers were people who met a COVID-19 case within 2 weeks before study entry.

This clonotype originated in a man between 40 and 49 years old who had been exposed to COVID-19. The sample comprised PBMCs or T cells enriched from blood (not recorded which). The rearrangement joins TRBV11-2 to TRBJ2-7, with TRBD1 as a possible D gene (6 bases). Written as DNA, the CDR3 is TGTGCCAGCAGCTTAGTCGGCAGGGGCGGGTCCTACGAGCAGTACTTC. It translates to CASSLVGRGGSYEQYF.